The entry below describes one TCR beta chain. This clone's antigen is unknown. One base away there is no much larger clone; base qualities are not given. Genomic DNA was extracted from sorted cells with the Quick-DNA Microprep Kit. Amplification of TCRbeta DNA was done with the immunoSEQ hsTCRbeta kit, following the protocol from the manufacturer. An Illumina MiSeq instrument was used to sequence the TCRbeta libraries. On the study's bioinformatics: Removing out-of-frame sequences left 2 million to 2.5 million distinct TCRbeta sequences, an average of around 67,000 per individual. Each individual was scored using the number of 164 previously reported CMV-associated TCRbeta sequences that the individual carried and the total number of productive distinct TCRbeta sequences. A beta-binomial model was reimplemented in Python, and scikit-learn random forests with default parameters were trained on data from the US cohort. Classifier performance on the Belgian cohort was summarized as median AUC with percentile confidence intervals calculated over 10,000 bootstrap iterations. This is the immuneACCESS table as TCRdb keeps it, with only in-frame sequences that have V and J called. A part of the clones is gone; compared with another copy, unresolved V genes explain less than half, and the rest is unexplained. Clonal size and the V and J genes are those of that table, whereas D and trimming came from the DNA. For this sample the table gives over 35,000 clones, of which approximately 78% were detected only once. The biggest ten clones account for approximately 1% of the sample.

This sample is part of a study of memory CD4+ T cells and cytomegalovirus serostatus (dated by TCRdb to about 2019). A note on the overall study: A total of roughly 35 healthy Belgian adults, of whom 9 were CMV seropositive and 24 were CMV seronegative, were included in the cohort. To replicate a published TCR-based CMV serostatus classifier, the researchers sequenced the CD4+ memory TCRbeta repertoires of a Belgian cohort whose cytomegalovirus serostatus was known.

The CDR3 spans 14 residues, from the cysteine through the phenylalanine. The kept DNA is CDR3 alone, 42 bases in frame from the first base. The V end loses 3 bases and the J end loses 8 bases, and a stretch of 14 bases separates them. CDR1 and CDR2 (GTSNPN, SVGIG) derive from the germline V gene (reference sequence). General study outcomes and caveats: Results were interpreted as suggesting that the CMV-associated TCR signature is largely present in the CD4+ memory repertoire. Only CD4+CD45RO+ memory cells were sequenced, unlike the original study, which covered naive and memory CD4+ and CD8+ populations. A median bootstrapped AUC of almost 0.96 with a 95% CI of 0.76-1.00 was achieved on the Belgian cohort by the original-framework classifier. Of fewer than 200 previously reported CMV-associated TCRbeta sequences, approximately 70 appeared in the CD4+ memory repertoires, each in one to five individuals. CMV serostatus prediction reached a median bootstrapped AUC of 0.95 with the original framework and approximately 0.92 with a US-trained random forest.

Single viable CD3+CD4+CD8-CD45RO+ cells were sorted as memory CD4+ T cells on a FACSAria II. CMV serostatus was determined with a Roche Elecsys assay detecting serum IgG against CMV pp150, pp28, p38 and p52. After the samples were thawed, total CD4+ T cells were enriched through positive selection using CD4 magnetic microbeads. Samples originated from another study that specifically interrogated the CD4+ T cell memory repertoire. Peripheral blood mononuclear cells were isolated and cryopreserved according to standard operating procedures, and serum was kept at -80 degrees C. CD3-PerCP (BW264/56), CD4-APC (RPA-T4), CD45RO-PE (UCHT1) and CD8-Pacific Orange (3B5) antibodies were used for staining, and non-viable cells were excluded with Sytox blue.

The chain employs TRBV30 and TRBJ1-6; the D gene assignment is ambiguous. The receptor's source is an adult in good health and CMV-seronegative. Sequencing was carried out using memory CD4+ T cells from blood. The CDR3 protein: CAWRLKAGDSPLHF. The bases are TGTGCCTGGAGACTGAAGGCAGGCGATTCACCCCTCCACTTT.